A selection of T cell receptor beta chains follows, all from one sample in a study of response to subunit inactivated influenza vaccine. MiXCR, applied by TCRdb to the RT-PCR reads, yields one record per CDR3 protein. This table has 590,000 or so distinct CDR3 sequences, approximately 15% appearing once. The starting material was PBMCs from blood, obtained 14 days before vaccination. These receptors all stem from a man aged 45-65 years who received an inactivated influenza vaccine. The CDR3 runs from the conserved cysteine through the conserved F or W. The order of the fields is J gene, V gene, clone size, D gene, CDR3 length, CDR3 protein, CDR3 DNA. D genes are given only for firm matches. Clone sizes are given selectively: once, few, many, or a class where the clone is expanded.

TRBJ2-1,TRBV20-1,few,TRBD2,17,CSTGVLAGVRLYNEQFF,TGCAGTACCGGGGTCCTAGCGGGAGTTCGGCTATACAATGAGCAGTTCTTC
TRBJ2-7,TRBV7-9,many,-,11,CASSFQGEQYF,TGTGCCAGCAGCTTCCAGGGAGAGCAGTACTTC
TRBJ2-2,TRBV24-1,many,-,16,CATSDSGTPKTGELFF,TGTGCCACCAGTGATTCCGGGACACCGAAGACCGGGGAGCTGTTTTTT
TRBJ1-1,TRBV2,-,-,11,CASTELLEAFF,TGTGCCAGCACCGAACTGCTTGAAGCTTTCTTT
TRBJ2-3,TRBV5-1,-,TRBD1,16,CASSPWTGMVTDTQYF,TGCGCCAGCAGCCCATGGACAGGGATGGTCACAGATACGCAGTATTTT
TRBJ2-3,TRBV20-1,many,-,15,CSAREGGSSTDTQYF,TGCAGTGCTAGAGAGGGCGGATCTAGCACAGATACGCAGTATTTT
TRBJ2-6,TRBV11-1,few,TRBD1,17,CASSLAPGGSGANVLTF,TGTGCCAGCAGCTTAGCTCCAGGGGGCTCTGGGGCCAACGTCCTGACTTTC
TRBJ2-5,TRBV3-1,few,TRBD1,14,CASSQGGQSQTQYF,TGTGCCAGCAGCCAAGGGGGACAGTCCCAGACCCAGTACTTC
TRBJ2-1,TRBV5-1,-,TRBD2,16,CASSSLGGGYYNEQFF,TGCGCCAGCAGCAGCCTCGGGGGGGGGTACTACAATGAGCAGTTCTTC
TRBJ2-2,TRBV6-1,few,-,14,CASTPRRHTGELFF,TGTGCCAGCACCCCAAGGCGTCACACCGGGGAGCTGTTTTTT
TRBJ2-7,TRBV28,few,-,15,CASSATFWVSYEQYF,TGTGCCAGCAGTGCCACGTTTTGGGTCTCCTACGAGCAGTACTTC
TRBJ2-5,TRBV7-2,-,TRBD1,16,CASSSLRRQGRETQYF,TGTGCCAGCAGCTCCCTTAGACGACAGGGAAGGGAGACCCAGTACTTC
TRBJ2-1,TRBV12-3/TRBV12-4,many,-,13,CASSRTAYNEQFF,TGTGCCAGCAGTCGGACGGCATACAATGAGCAGTTCTTC
TRBJ1-5,TRBV12-3/TRBV12-4,few,-,14,CASSEGGFSQPQHF,TGTGCCAGCAGTGAAGGGGGTTTTAGTCAGCCCCAGCATTTT
TRBJ1-1,TRBV5-1,many,-,14,CASSLATADDEAFF,TGCGCCAGCAGCTTGGCCACGGCAGATGATGAAGCTTTCTTT
TRBJ2-3,TRBV11-2,many,TRBD2,17,CASSLQMSGGGGDTQYF,TGTGCCAGCAGTCTTCAAATGTCCGGGGGGGGTGGAGATACGCAGTATTTT
TRBJ2-7,TRBV4-3,-,TRBD2,17,CASSQGGRGTIPYEQYF,TGCGCCAGCAGCCAGGGGGGGAGAGGCACTATCCCCTACGAGCAGTACTTC
TRBJ2-3,TRBV12-3/TRBV12-4,-,-,15,CASSLFDPSTDTQYF,TGTGCCAGCAGTTTATTCGACCCCAGCACAGATACGCAGTATTTT
TRBJ2-5,TRBV11-2,few,TRBD2,17,CASSLDLAGGHFVTQYF,TGTGCCAGCAGCTTAGATCTAGCGGGGGGGCACTTTGTGACCCAGTACTTC
TRBJ2-1,TRBV6-2/TRBV6-3,-,-,17,CASSNDSTPWRNNEQFF,TGTGCCAGCAGTAATGACTCAACCCCTTGGCGGAACAATGAGCAGTTCTTC
TRBJ2-7,TRBV11-2,few,-,13,CASSFNAVYEQYF,TGTGCCAGCAGCTTTAACGCGGTCTACGAGCAGTACTTC
TRBJ2-5,TRBV7-6,-,TRBD2,15,CASSHWTSGQETQYF,TGTGCCAGCAGCCATTGGACTAGCGGACAAGAGACCCAGTACTTC
TRBJ1-2,TRBV5-6,-,-,14,CASSLGAEVYGYTF,TGTGCCAGCAGCTTGGGCGCGGAGGTCTATGGCTACACCTTC
TRBJ2-3,TRBV29-1,-,TRBD2,13,CSVEGLAGHTQYF,TGCAGCGTTGAAGGTCTAGCGGGGCATACGCAGTATTTT
TRBJ2-5,TRBV7-2,-,TRBD2,13,CASSLGGRGTQYF,TGTGCCAGCAGCTTAGGCGGGAGAGGGACCCAGTACTTC
TRBJ1-3,TRBV12-3/TRBV12-4,few,-,17,CASSLARAPVPGNTIYF,TGTGCCAGCAGTTTGGCGAGGGCTCCCGTTCCTGGAAACACCATATATTTT
TRBJ2-1,TRBV4-1,-,-,15,CASSQILGPYNEQFF,TGCGCCAGCAGCCAAATTCTCGGGCCCTACAATGAGCAGTTCTTC
TRBJ2-7,TRBV9,-,TRBD1,16,CASSVSPGTGGGEQYF,TGTGCCAGCAGCGTCTCACCCGGGACAGGGGGCGGTGAGCAGTACTTC
TRBJ2-5,TRBV5-5,-,-,14,CASSVQGLQETQYF,TGTGCCAGCAGCGTACAGGGTCTCCAAGAGACCCAGTACTTC
TRBJ2-1,TRBV7-9,few,TRBD1,14,CAGHTGTVYNEQFF,TGTGCCGGCCATACCGGGACAGTCTACAATGAGCAGTTCTTC
TRBJ1-5,TRBV28,-,-,13,CASSYPNNQPQHF,TGTGCCAGCAGTTATCCTAATAATCAGCCCCAGCATTTT
TRBJ2-1,TRBV12-3/TRBV12-4,many,-,17,CASNRGMGLGQYNEQFF,TGTGCCAGCAATAGGGGAATGGGGCTGGGACAATACAATGAGCAGTTCTTC
TRBJ1-5,TRBV27,-,-,19,CASRARGGRVEFSNQPQHF,TGTGCCAGCAGGGCAAGGGGAGGTCGAGTCGAATTTAGCAATCAGCCCCAGCATTTT
TRBJ1-5,TRBV12-3/TRBV12-4,-,-,12,CASSPAQVPQHF,TGTGCCAGCAGTCCTGCACAAGTCCCCCAGCATTTT
TRBJ2-1,TRBV7-9,few,TRBD2,13,CASSPRGGDEQFF,TGTGCCAGCAGCCCCCGGGGGGGTGATGAGCAGTTCTTC
TRBJ2-5,TRBV5-6,few,-,19,CASSWGPLLSPRTQETQYF,TGTGCCAGCAGCTGGGGACCGCTCCTGTCACCTCGTACCCAAGAGACCCAGTACTTC
TRBJ2-1,TRBV29-1,many,-,15,CSVEFSSSSYNEQFF,TGCAGCGTTGAATTTTCTTCAAGCTCCTACAATGAGCAGTTCTTC
TRBJ1-5,TRBV20-1,many,-,13,CSAKGPGNQPQHF,TGCAGTGCGAAGGGACCGGGCAATCAGCCCCAGCATTTT
TRBJ1-1,TRBV4-1,few,-,12,CASSQDTGKAFF,TGCGCCAGCAGCCAAGATACAGGGAAAGCTTTCTTT
TRBJ2-6,TRBV4-1,-,-,20,CASSRTFLGQKNSGANVLTF,TGCGCCAGCAGTCGAACATTCCTCGGACAGAAAAACTCTGGGGCCAACGTCCTGACTTTC
TRBJ2-5,TRBV12-3/TRBV12-4,few,TRBD1,15,CASSYSDRVLGTQYF,TGTGCCAGCAGCTATAGCGACAGGGTGTTAGGGACCCAGTACTTC
TRBJ2-5,TRBV28,few,-,14,CASSPQGPVETQYF,TGTGCCAGCAGTCCCCAGGGACCGGTGGAGACCCAGTACTTC
TRBJ1-5,TRBV2,-,-,16,CARKGTKTWGNQPQHF,TGTGCCAGGAAAGGGACAAAGACTTGGGGCAATCAGCCCCAGCATTTT
TRBJ1-1,TRBV28,-,-,11,CASSPKGVAFF,TGTGCCAGCAGCCCGAAGGGCGTTGCTTTCTTT
TRBJ2-1,TRBV6-2/TRBV6-3,few,TRBD2,13,CASSMLAGDEQFF,TGTGCCAGCAGTATGCTAGCGGGAGACGAGCAGTTCTTC
TRBJ1-1,TRBV11-2,few,-,16,CASSLLVSELWTEAFF,TGTGCCAGCAGCTTACTTGTATCGGAGTTGTGGACTGAAGCTTTCTTT
TRBJ2-5,TRBV30,-,-,14,CAWSVSRIRETQYF,TGTGCCTGGAGTGTCAGCAGAATCCGAGAGACCCAGTACTTC
TRBJ2-3,TRBV21-1,few,-,17,CASSANHGTGSTDTQYF,TGTGCCAGCAGCGCGAACCACGGGACAGGGAGCACAGATACGCAGTATTTT
TRBJ2-5,TRBV24-1,few,-,16,CATSENTGLLRETQYF,TGTGCCACCAGTGAAAACACAGGGCTGCTTCGGGAGACCCAGTACTTC
TRBJ2-3,TRBV5-6,few,-,13,CASSLRQVYTQYF,TGTGCCAGCAGCCTCCGACAGGTTTATACGCAGTATTTT
TRBJ2-3,TRBV7-2,few,-,15,CASSFVSRGTDTQYF,TGTGCCAGCAGCTTTGTTTCGCGGGGAACAGATACGCAGTATTTT
TRBJ2-7,TRBV7-9,-,TRBD2,15,CASSGGLAEIYEQYF,TGTGCCAGCAGCGGAGGACTAGCGGAAATCTACGAGCAGTACTTC
TRBJ1-3,TRBV30,few,-,12,CAGSESGNTIYF,TGTGCCGGCAGTGAATCTGGAAACACCATATATTTT